The T cell receptor (beta chain) under discussion was sequenced for a study of identical twins. Trimming took off 1 base at V and 2 bases at J, with 9 bases between the two ends. Germline V lookup: CDR1 SGHRS, CDR2 YFSETQ. This CDR3 region has 15 residues. This clonotype was detected only a few times. TCRdb re-analysed the 5' RACE reads in MiXCR, keeping a single row per CDR3 protein. The top ten hold around 1.6% of the sample, which has about 920,000 distinct CDR3 sequences, roughly 12% seen once. The data also belong to a second study, concerning yellow fever vaccine responses in identical twins.

The sequence came from a woman between 18 and 29 years old in good health. The gene calls are TRBV5-1 and TRBJ2-2; D remains ambiguous. The specimen was PBMCs. CDR3 amino acids: CASSLRTDNTGELFF. The CDR3 coding sequence is TGCGCCAGCAGCTTGAGAACAGATAACACCGGGGAGCTGTTTTTT.